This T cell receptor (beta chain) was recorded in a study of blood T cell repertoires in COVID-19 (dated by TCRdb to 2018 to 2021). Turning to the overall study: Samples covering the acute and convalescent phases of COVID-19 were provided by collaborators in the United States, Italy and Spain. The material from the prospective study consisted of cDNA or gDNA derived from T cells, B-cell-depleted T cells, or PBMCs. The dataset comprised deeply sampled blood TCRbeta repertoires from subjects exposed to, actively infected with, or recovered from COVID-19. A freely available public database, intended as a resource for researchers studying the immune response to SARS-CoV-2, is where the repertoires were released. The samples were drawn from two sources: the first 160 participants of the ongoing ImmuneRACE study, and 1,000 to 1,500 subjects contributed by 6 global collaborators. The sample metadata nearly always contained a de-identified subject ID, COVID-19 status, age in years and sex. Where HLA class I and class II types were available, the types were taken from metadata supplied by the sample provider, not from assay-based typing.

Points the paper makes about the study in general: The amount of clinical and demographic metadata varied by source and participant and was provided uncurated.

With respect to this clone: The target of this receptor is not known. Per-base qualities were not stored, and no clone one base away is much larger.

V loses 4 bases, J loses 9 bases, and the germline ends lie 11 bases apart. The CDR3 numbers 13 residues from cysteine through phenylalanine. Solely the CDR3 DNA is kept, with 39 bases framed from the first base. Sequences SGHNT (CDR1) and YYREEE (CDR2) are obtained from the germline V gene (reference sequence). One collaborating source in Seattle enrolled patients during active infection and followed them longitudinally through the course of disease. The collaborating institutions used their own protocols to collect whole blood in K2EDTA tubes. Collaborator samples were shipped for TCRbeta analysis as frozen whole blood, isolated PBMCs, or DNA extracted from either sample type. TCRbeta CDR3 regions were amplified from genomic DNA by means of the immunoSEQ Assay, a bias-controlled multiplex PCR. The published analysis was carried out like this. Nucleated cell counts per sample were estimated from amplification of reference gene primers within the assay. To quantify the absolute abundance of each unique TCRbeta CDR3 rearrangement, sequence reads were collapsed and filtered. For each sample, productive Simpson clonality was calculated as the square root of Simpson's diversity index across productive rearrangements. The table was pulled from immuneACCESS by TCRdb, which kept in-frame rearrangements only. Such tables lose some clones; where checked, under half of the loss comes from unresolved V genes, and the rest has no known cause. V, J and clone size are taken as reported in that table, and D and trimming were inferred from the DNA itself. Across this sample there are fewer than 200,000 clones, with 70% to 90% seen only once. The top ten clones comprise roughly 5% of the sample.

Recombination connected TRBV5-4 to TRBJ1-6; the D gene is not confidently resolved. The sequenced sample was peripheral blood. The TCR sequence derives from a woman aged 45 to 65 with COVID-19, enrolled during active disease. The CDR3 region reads CASSREGGSPLHF. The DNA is TGTGCCAGCAGCCGCGAGGGCGGTTCACCCCTCCACTTT.